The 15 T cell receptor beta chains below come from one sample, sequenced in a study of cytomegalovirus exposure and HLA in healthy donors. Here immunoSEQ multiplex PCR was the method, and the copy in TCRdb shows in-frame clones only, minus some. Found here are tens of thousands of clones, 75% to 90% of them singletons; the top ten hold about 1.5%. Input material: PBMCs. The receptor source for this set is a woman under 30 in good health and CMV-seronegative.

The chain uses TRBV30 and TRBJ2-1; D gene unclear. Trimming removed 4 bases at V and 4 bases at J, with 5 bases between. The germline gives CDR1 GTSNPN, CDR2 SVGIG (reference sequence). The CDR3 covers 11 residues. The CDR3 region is CAWTEYNEQFF. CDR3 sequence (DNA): TGTGCCTGGACAGAATACAATGAGCAGTTCTTC.

The CDR3 sequence is CASSLDAGSHNSPLHF. As DNA, the CDR3 is TGTGCCAGCAGTCTCGATGCGGGTTCCCATAATTCACCCCTCCACTTT. The chain employs TRBV2 and TRBJ1-6; D uncertain. Germline V gene lookup returns CDR1 SNHLY and CDR2 FYNNEI. This CDR3 has 16 amino acids. The germline V and J ends were trimmed by 5 bases and 5 bases, with 16 bases remaining between them.

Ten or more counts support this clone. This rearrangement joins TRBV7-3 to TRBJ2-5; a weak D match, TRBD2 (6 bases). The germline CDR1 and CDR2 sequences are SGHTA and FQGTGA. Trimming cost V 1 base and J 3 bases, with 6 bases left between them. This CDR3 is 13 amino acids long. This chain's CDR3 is CASSLSGEETQYF. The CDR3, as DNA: TGTGCCAGCAGCTTAAGCGGGGAAGAGACCCAGTACTTC.

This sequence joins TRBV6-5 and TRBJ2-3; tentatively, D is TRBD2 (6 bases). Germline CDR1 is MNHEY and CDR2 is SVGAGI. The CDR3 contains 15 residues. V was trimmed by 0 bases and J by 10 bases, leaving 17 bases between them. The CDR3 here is CASSYSGLGGEAQYF. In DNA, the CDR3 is TGTGCCAGCAGTTACTCGGGGCTTGGCGGGGAGGCGCAGTATTTT.

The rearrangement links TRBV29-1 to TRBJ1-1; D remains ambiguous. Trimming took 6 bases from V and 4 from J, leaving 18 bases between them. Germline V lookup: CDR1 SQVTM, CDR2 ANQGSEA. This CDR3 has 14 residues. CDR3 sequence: CSVATKLSSTEAFF. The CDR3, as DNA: TGCAGCGTGGCCACCAAGTTATCCAGCACTGAAGCTTTCTTT. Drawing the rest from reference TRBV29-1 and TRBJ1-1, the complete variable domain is SAVISQKPSRDICQRGTSLTIQCQVDSQVTMMFWYRQQPGQSLTLIATANQGSEATYESGFVIDKFPISRPNLTFSTLTVSNMSPEDSSIYLCSVATKLSSTEAFFGQGTRLTVV.

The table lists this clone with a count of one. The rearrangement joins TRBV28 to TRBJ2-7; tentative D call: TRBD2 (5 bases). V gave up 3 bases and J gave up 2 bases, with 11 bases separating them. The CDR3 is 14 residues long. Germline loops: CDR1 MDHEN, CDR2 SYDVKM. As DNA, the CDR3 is TGTGCCAGCAGTTTCAAGCGGAAGGCCTACGAGCAGTACTTC. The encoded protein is CASSFKRKAYEQYF.

This chain's CDR3 is CASSLPSSTDTQYF. The CDR3 DNA is TGCGCCAGCAGCTTGCCTAGTTCTACAGATACGCAGTATTTT. V usage is TRBV5-1 and J usage is TRBJ2-3; no clear D. This CDR3 is built from 14 residues. Deletions cut 1 base from V and 3 bases from J, with 9 bases between. The germline CDR1 and CDR2 sequences are SGHRS and YFSETQ.

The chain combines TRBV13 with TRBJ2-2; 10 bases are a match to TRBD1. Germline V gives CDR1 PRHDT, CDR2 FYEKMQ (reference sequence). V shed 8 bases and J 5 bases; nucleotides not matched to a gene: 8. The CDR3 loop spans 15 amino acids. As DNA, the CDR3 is TGTGCCAGCCTCGGGGACAGGGGCAGGACCGGGGAGCTGTTTTTT. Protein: CASLGDRGRTGELFF.

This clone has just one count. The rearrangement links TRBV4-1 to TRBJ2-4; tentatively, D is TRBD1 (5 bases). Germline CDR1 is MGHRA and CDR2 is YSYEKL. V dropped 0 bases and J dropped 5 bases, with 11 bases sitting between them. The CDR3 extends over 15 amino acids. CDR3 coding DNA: TGCGCCAGCAGCCAAGATCGGACATACCAAAACATTCAGTACTTC. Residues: CASSQDRTYQNIQYF.

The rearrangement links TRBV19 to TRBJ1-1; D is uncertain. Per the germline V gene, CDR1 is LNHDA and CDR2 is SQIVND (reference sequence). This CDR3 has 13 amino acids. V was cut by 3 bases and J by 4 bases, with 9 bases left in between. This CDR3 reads CASSILEVTEAFF. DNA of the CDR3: TGTGCCAGTAGTATCCTGGAGGTCACTGAAGCTTTCTTT.

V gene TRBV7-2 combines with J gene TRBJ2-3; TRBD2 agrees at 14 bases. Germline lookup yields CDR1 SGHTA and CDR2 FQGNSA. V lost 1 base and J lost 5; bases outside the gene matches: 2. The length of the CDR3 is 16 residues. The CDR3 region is CASSLVGTSGGDTQYF. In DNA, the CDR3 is TGTGCCAGCAGCTTAGTGGGGACTAGCGGGGGAGATACGCAGTATTTT. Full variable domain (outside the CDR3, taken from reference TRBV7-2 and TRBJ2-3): GAGVSQSPSNKVTEKGKDVELRCDPISGHTALYWYRQSLGQGLEFLIYFQGNSAPDKSGLPSDRFSAERTGGSVSTLTIQRTQQEDSAVYLCASSLVGTSGGDTQYFGPGTRLTVL.

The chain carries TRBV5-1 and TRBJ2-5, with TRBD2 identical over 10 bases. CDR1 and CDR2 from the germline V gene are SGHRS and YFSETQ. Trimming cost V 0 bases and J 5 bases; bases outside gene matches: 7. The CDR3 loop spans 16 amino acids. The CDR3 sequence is CASSLAPAGGPETQYF. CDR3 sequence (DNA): TGCGCCAGCAGCTTGGCCCCAGCGGGGGGGCCGGAGACCCAGTACTTC.

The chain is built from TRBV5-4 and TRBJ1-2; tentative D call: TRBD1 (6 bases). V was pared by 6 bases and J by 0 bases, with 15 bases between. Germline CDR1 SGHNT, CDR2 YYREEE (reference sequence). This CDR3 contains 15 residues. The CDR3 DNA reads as TGTGCCAGCACCCCTCGGCAGGGGCCTAACTATGGCTACACCTTC. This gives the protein CASTPRQGPNYGYTF. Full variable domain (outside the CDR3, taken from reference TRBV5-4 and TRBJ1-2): ETGVTQSPTHLIKTRGQQVTLRCSSQSGHNTVSWYQQALGQGPQFIFQYYREEENGRGNFPPRFSGLQFPNYSSELNVNALELDDSALYLCASTPRQGPNYGYTFGSGTRLTVV.

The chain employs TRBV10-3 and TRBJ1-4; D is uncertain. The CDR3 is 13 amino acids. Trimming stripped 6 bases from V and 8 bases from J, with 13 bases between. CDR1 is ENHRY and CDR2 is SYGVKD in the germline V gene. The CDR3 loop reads CAIRREIGEKLFF. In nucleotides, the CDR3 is TGTGCCATCAGAAGGGAGATTGGGGAAAAACTGTTTTTT.

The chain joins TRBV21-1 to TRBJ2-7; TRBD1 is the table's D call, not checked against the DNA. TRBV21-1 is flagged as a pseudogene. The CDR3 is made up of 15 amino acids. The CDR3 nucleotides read TGTGCCAGCAGCAAAGCACGGAATAGGGGTTACGAGCAGTACTTC. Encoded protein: CASSKARNRGYEQYF.